These 18 T cell receptor beta chains came from one sample sequenced in a study of CD8 T cells in ankylosing spondylitis. Study results and caveats: In ankylosing spondylitis blood, a motif of 7 to 9 highly homologous TCR beta variants appeared characteristic.

These receptors have no known antigen. TCRdb re-derived calls from the 5' RACE reads in MiXCR, one entry per CDR3 protein. The sample shows roughly 350,000 distinct CDR3 sequences, 6.5% to 10% of them seen only once. The material sequenced was blood, either unsorted or a sorted T cell fraction (not recorded which). The receptors were sampled from a male donor with ankylosing spondylitis.

The chain uses TRBV7-3 and TRBJ2-5; tentative D call: TRBD2 (5 bases). CDR1 is SGHTA, CDR2 FQGTGA, per germline. Trimming removed 5 bases at V and 1 base at J, with 17 bases between. The CDR3 runs to 16 residues. CDR3 region: CASSKGFEGSQETQYF. The DNA of the CDR3 is TGTGCCAGCAGCAAAGGGTTCGAGGGCTCCCAAGAGACCCAGTACTTC.

There are many counts of this clonotype. V and J are TRBV29-1 and TRBJ2-2, with TRBD1 identical over 8 bases. Trimming took 1 base from V and 3 from J; bases not matched to a gene: 7. The CDR3 consists of 16 residues. CDR1 and CDR2 from the germline V gene are SQVTM and ANQGSEA. The CDR3 region has the DNA TGCAGCGTTGAAGTCCGACAGGGGAGATACACCGGGGAGCTGTTTTTT. It specifies CSVEVRQGRYTGELFF.

In its sample, this clonotype was seen a few times. V gene TRBV9 combines with J gene TRBJ2-5; 8 nucleotides line up with TRBD2. The germline V gene has CDR1 SGDLS and CDR2 YYNGEE. J lost 5 bases, V lost 1 base, and 7 bases had no gene match. The CDR3 totals 15 residues. CDR3 protein: CASSVSGSGGETQYF. The CDR3 DNA reads as TGTGCCAGCAGCGTAAGCGGGAGTGGCGGGGAGACCCAGTACTTC.

This clonotype was observed a few times. The chain combines TRBV7-2 with TRBJ2-1; 12 bases line up with TRBD1. Germline V gene data show CDR1 as SGHTA and CDR2 as FQGNSA. V gave up 5 bases and J gave up 9 bases; unmatched junction bases: 8. The CDR3 extends over 15 amino acids. CDR3 coding DNA: TGTGCCAGCAGCCCTTTCGGGACAGGGGGCACTGAGCAGTTCTTC. Its protein product is CASSPFGTGGTEQFF.

The chain joins TRBV20-1 to TRBJ2-3; 8 bases line up with TRBD2. Germline lookup yields CDR1 DFQATT and CDR2 SNEGSKA (reference sequence). V lost 5 bases, J lost 10 bases, and 14 bases stayed unmatched. This CDR3 is built from 14 residues. CDR3 DNA sequence: TGCAGTGCTGGGCAGCGGGAGCCCCGATCCCCGCAGTATTTT. Amino acid sequence: CSAGQREPRSPQYF.

This sequence joins TRBV7-9 and TRBJ2-1; D not certain. Looked up from germline, CDR1 is SEHNR and CDR2 is FQNEAQ (reference sequence). The CDR3 is 17 residues long. V was trimmed by 6 bases and J by 1 base, leaving 19 bases between them. The CDR3 DNA sequence: TGTGCCAGCAGATCTACAAGGTCCCTCTGGTCCTACAATGAGCAGTTCTTC. Its protein is CASRSTRSLWSYNEQFF.

The genes are TRBV20-1 and TRBJ2-7; 11 bases match TRBD2. This CDR3 spans 15 amino acids. CDR1 is DFQATT, CDR2 SNEGSKA, per germline (reference sequence). Unmatched junction bases numbered 6, after V lost 2 bases and J lost 3 bases. CDR3 DNA: TGCAGTGCTAGAAGTACTAGCGGGAGCGGCTACGAGCAGTACTTC. This translates into CSARSTSGSGYEQYF.

This clonotype was counted ten times or more. V gene TRBV2 combines with J gene TRBJ1-2; D remains ambiguous. This CDR3 comprises 11 residues. Germline V gene data show CDR1 as SNHLY and CDR2 as FYNNEI. V shed 5 bases and J shed 3 bases, with 4 bases lying between them. CDR3 residues: CASSLDYGYTF. CDR3 in DNA: TGTGCCAGCAGTTTGGACTATGGCTACACCTTC.

This clonotype was counted many times. V and J are TRBV12-3 or TRBV12-4 and TRBJ2-1; 7 bases agree with TRBD2. V was pared by 7 bases and J by 7 bases, with 4 bases of the junction left unmatched. There are 12 residues in the CDR3. CDR3: CASTPGGNEQFF. CDR3 nucleotides: TGTGCCAGCACGCCGGGGGGTAATGAGCAGTTCTTC.

This clonotype showed up many times. The chain couples TRBV27 to TRBJ2-2, with TRBD2 matching over 13 bases. Germline V gene sequence: CDR1 MNHEY, CDR2 SMNVEV (reference sequence). The V and J ends lost 3 bases and 6 bases, in that order; junction bases with no gene match: 7. The length of the CDR3 is 17 residues. As DNA, the CDR3 is TGTGCCAGCAGTTTCCCTCGGACTAGCGGGAGAGCCGGGGAGCTGTTTTTT. This sequence encodes CASSFPRTSGRAGELFF.

This clonotype was counted many times. This chain links TRBV29-1 with TRBJ1-3; D is uncertain. In germline, CDR1 is SQVTM, CDR2 ANQGSEA. Trimming left V 5 bases short and J 0 bases short, with 5 bases between. The CDR3 covers 12 residues. CDR3 sequence reads: CSVRDSGNTIYF. Written as DNA, the CDR3 is TGCAGCGTTCGGGACTCTGGAAACACCATATATTTT.

This clonotype turned up a few times. The chain is built from TRBV20-1 and TRBJ2-4; D is unresolved. The V end was cut by 0 bases, the J end by 7 bases, with 13 bases between. CDR1 is DFQATT and CDR2 is SNEGSKA in the germline V gene (reference sequence). This CDR3 region has 14 residues. CDR3: CSARESTPRNIQYF. CDR3 sequence (DNA): TGCAGTGCTAGAGAAAGCACTCCGCGGAACATTCAGTACTTC.

The chain joins TRBV11-2 to TRBJ2-1; 11 positions agree with TRBD2. V trimming: 5 bases; J trimming: 0 bases; junction bases outside the gene matches: 9. The CDR3 length is 18 residues. Germline V gives CDR1 SGHAT, CDR2 FQNNGV. CDR3 protein: CASSQLAGEYSSYNEQFF. The CDR3 DNA reads as TGTGCCAGCAGCCAACTAGCGGGAGAATACTCCTCCTACAATGAGCAGTTCTTC.

In regard to this clonotype: Germline and junction disagree at one end, which may indicate a read error. J is TRBJ2-3 and V is TRBV4-2, with D maybe TRBD2 (5 bases). The CDR3 consists of 16 residues. Germline assignment: CDR1 LGHNA and CDR2 YNFKEQ. For the CDR3, the DNA is TGCGCCAGCAGCCAAGATGAGGGTTCTGGCACAGATACGCAGTATTTT. Residues: CASSQDEGSGTDTQYF.

This clonotype was seen ten or more times. The V call is TRBV5-1, the J call TRBJ2-5, with 7 positions matching TRBD1. The CDR3 runs 13 residues. CDR1 is SGHRS and CDR2 is YFSETQ in the germline V gene. V lost 3 bases to trimming and J lost 5 bases; unmatched junction nucleotides: 4. In DNA, the CDR3 is TGCGCCAGCAGCTCAGACAGGGCTGAGACCCAGTACTTC. Its protein is CASSSDRAETQYF.

This chain uses TRBV24-1 with TRBJ2-1; D not resolved. The CDR3 is 13 residues long. Trimming removed 9 bases at V and 10 bases at J, with 18 bases between. Per the germline V gene, CDR1 is KGHDR and CDR2 is SFDVKD. CDR3 coding DNA: TGTGCCACCTTCGGCCCCGCCGACGGAGAGCAGTTCTTC. Protein product: CATFGPADGEQFF.

This chain joins TRBV9 and TRBJ2-1; D is ambiguous. The V gene lost 3 bases and the J gene lost 4 bases, with 11 bases spanning the gap. The CDR3 runs 14 residues. Per the germline V gene, CDR1 is SGDLS and CDR2 is YYNGEE. As DNA, the CDR3 is TGTGCCAGCAGCGCGACCAGCCGGTACAATGAGCAGTTCTTC. This translates into CASSATSRYNEQFF.

This clonotype showed up many times. The CDR3 coding sequence is TGTGCCAGCAGCTCATCAAGAGCGGGAGGGCCCTACAATGAGCAGTTCTTC. Its protein is CASSSSRAGGPYNEQFF. The chain uses TRBV7-9 and TRBJ2-1; TRBD2 matches 10 bases. The CDR3 contains 17 residues. With V trimmed by 4 bases and J by 2 bases, 8 bases remained unmatched. Germline CDR1 and CDR2: SEHNR and FQNEAQ (reference sequence).